The TCR beta chain described here comes from a study of shared clonotypes between healthy human individuals. Worth noting for this clone: Its antigen is not known.

The length of the CDR3 is 15 residues. V gave up 5 bases and J gave up 2 bases, with 13 bases separating them. CDR1 is SEHNR, CDR2 FQNEAQ, per germline (reference sequence). Repertoires were generated with immunoSEQ multiplex PCR, while TCRdb's copy carries only in-frame clones and drops some. Of 2 million to 2.5 million clones in the sample, more than 85% were seen once. Broader study findings: Several donors held about 5% of naive CD4 clonotypes in common.

This sequence joins TRBV7-9 and TRBJ2-1; a weak D match, TRBD2 (6 bases). This sequence was found in a man aged 18 to 30 in good health. Some clones in this sample may be carry-over from other donors' samples. The material sequenced was naive CD4+ T cells from PBMCs. The subset: CD45RA+ positively selected. The CDR3 here is CASSGGIRAYNEQFF. CDR3 nucleotides: TGTGCCAGCAGCGGCGGGATTCGCGCCTACAATGAGCAGTTCTTC.